These 3 T cell receptor beta chains were sequenced from one sample in a study of blood T cell repertoires in COVID-19. Repertoires were generated with immunoSEQ multiplex PCR, while TCRdb's copy carries only in-frame clones and drops some. The table records around 140,000 clones, about 90% of them present only once. Sequenced input: PBMCs or T cells enriched from blood (not recorded which). The receptors derive from a man between 60 and 70 years old who had recovered from COVID-19.

The chain employs TRBV5-1 and TRBJ2-7; D is unresolved. Trimming pared 1 base from V and 12 bases from J, leaving 23 bases between. The CDR3 is made up of 15 amino acids. Germline V lookup: CDR1 SGHRS, CDR2 YFSETQ. CDR3: CASSLFSAEEARWYF. In DNA form, the CDR3 reads TGCGCCAGCAGCTTGTTTTCGGCGGAAGAGGCTAGGTGGTACTTC.

This clone was picked up a small number of times. The rearrangement uses TRBV5-4 and TRBJ1-1, with a weak D call TRBD1 (6 bases). From germline, CDR1 is SGHNT and CDR2 YYREEE (reference sequence). This CDR3 spans 15 amino acids. V was clipped by 0 bases and J by 5 bases, with 14 bases between them. CDR3 protein: CASSLDGGAGTEAFF. The CDR3 DNA reads as TGTGCCAGCAGCTTGGATGGGGGGGCGGGAACTGAAGCTTTCTTT.

This chain connects TRBV27 to TRBJ2-5, with a possible D match to TRBD1 (6 bases). V was trimmed by 6 bases and J by 2 bases, leaving 16 bases between them. Germline assignment: CDR1 MNHEY and CDR2 SMNVEV (reference sequence). The CDR3 covers 15 residues. For the CDR3, the DNA is TGTGCCAGCAGATTGGGACAATTATTACAAGAGACCCAGTACTTC. As protein: CASRLGQLLQETQYF.